The clone carrying this TCR beta chain was counted a few times. Its target is not known. V dropped 1 base and J dropped 8 bases, with 9 bases sitting between them. The CDR3 contains 12 residues. Germline-derived CDR1 and CDR2 are SEHNR and FQNEAQ (reference sequence). TCRdb redid the calling of the RT-PCR reads with MiXCR, one entry per CDR3 protein. In the table there are over 750,000 distinct CDR3 sequences, 20% to 25% of which are singletons. This entry belongs to a study of response to subunit inactivated influenza vaccine. Study-wide results and caveats: The authors offered the suggestion that each seasonal influenza vaccination recruits few new T cells.

The chain is built from TRBV7-9 and TRBJ2-7, with D perhaps matching TRBD1 (5 bases). The source material was PBMCs from blood, sampled roughly 5 days after vaccination. The receptor was isolated from a man aged 45-65 years who received an inactivated influenza vaccine. The CDR3 region is CASSLDLDKQYF. The CDR3 nucleotides read TGTGCCAGCAGCTTAGACCTGGACAAGCAGTACTTC.